The 16 T cell receptor beta chains given below trace back to one sample, sequenced in a study of control samples from healthy donors and cancer patients. Repertoires were generated with immunoSEQ multiplex PCR, while TCRdb's copy carries only in-frame clones and drops some. The table lists some 130,000 clones, just under 95% of them singletons, with less than 4% in the top ten. The sample was blood. The origin of the receptors is a man aged 25-45 years in good health.

V is TRBV3-1 (or the pseudogene TRBV3-2) and J is TRBJ2-7; 7 nucleotides agree with TRBD1. Germline V gives CDR1 LGHDT, CDR2 YNNKEL (reference sequence). Trimming removed 4 bases from V and 8 bases from J; junction bases left unmatched: 11. The CDR3 runs 14 residues. The CDR3 DNA follows: TGTGCCAGCAGCCCACCGGGACAGTCAGGGCAGCAGTACTTC. Translation gives CASSPPGQSGQQYF.

V gene TRBV15 combines with J gene TRBJ2-7; D may be TRBD1 (5 bases). The CDR3 is 13 residues long. CDR1 LNHNV and CDR2 YYDKDF come from the germline V gene (reference sequence). Trimming removed 4 bases at V and 2 bases at J, with 9 bases between. CDR3 loop: CATSKGLTYEQYF. The CDR3 region has the DNA TGTGCCACCAGCAAGGGGCTCACCTACGAGCAGTACTTC. Full variable domain (outside the CDR3, taken from reference TRBV15 and TRBJ2-7): DAMVIQNPRYQVTQFGKPVTLSCSQTLNHNVMYWYQQKSSQAPKLLFHYYDKDFNNEADTPDNFQSRRPNTSFCFLDIRSPGLGDTAMYLCATSKGLTYEQYFGPGTRLTVT.

This clone has only one observation. The chain links TRBV5-1 to TRBJ2-3; the D is unclear. The V gene's germline CDR1 is SGHRS and CDR2 YFSETQ. V was pared by 0 bases and J by 0 bases, with 8 bases between. The CDR3 is made up of 15 amino acids. The CDR3 loop reads CASSLERVSTDTQYF. Here the CDR3 DNA reads TGCGCCAGCAGCTTGGAAAGGGTGAGCACAGATACGCAGTATTTT.

This clone was seen just once. This sequence joins TRBV9 and TRBJ1-2; D is undetermined. The CDR3 sequence is 13 residues long. Trimming cost V 4 bases and J 2 bases, with 9 bases left between them. CDR1 is SGDLS and CDR2 is YYNGEE in the germline V gene. CDR3 bases: TGTGCCAGCAGCAATGGGAGAAACTATGGCTACACCTTC. Its translation is CASSNGRNYGYTF.

This sequence joins TRBV5-6 and TRBJ2-2, with D uncertain. Germline CDR1 and CDR2: SGHDT and YYEEEE. V shed 3 bases and J shed 7 bases, with 7 bases lying between them. This CDR3 is 12 amino acids long. The CDR3 DNA sequence: TGTGCCAGCAGCTACGGTAGCGGGGAGCTGTTTTTT. This translates into CASSYGSGELFF.

V and J are TRBV7-9 and TRBJ2-3, with a weak D call TRBD2 (5 bases). The V gene's germline CDR1 is SEHNR and CDR2 FQNEAQ (reference sequence). Trimming removed 6 bases at V and 0 bases at J, with 16 bases between. The CDR3 is 16 amino acids. This chain's CDR3 is CASSSVGRRSTDTQYF. CDR3 bases: TGTGCCAGCAGTTCCGTCGGCAGGAGGAGCACAGATACGCAGTATTTT. Full variable domain (missing parts from reference TRBV7-9 and TRBJ2-3): DTGVSQNPRHKITKRGQNVTFRCDPISEHNRLYWYRQTLGQGPEFLTYFQNEAQLEKSRLLSDRFSAERPKGSFSTLEIQRTEQGDSAMYLCASSSVGRRSTDTQYFGPGTRLTVL.

This chain connects TRBV2 to TRBJ1-6; D gene ambiguous. The V end was cut by 4 bases, the J end by 10 bases, with 17 bases between. The CDR3 runs to 15 residues. Germline assignment: CDR1 SNHLY and CDR2 FYNNEI. The CDR3 coding sequence is TGTGCCAGCAGTGTCGGTGGGGAATTCGGGTCACCCCTCCACTTT. Protein: CASSVGGEFGSPLHF.

The chain recombines TRBV29-1 with TRBJ1-1; 11 nucleotides match TRBD1. This CDR3 spans 12 amino acids. J gave up 8 bases and V 4 bases, and 3 bases lay outside the gene matches. Germline V gene lookup returns CDR1 SQVTM and CDR2 ANQGSEA. CDR3 sequence reads: CSVGDRGSEAFF. In DNA, the CDR3 is TGCAGCGTTGGGGACAGGGGGAGCGAAGCTTTCTTT.

This clone was seen a single time. This chain connects TRBV6-2 or TRBV6-3 to TRBJ2-1; TRBD1 matches 8 bases. Losses at the gene ends were 2 bases for V and 6 bases for J; bases not matched to a gene: 3. There are 14 residues in the CDR3. Per germline, CDR1 MNHEY and CDR2 SVGEGT. CDR3 DNA: TGTGCCAGCAGTTACACGACAGGGGCCAATGAGCAGTTCTTC. Translated: CASSYTTGANEQFF.

V gene TRBV5-6 combines with J gene TRBJ1-6, with a weak D call TRBD1 (6 bases). The V gene's germline CDR1 is SGHDT and CDR2 YYEEEE. The CDR3 is 16 amino acids. Between the trimmed V and J ends, which lost 2 bases and 6 bases, there was a span of 15 bases. The CDR3 DNA follows: TGTGCCAGCAGCTTAACGGCCGGAGGGGGTAATTCACCCCTCCACTTT. It encodes CASSLTAGGGNSPLHF. The whole variable domain, remainder taken from reference TRBV5-6 and TRBJ1-6, is DAGVTQSPTHLIKTRGQQVTLRCSPKSGHDTVSWYQQALGQGPQFIFQYYEEEERQRGNFPDRFSGHQFPNYSSELNVNALLLGDSALYLCASSLTAGGGNSPLHFGNGTRLTVT.

The V call is TRBV19, the J call TRBJ2-3; 10 nucleotides agree with TRBD1. The germline gives CDR1 LNHDA, CDR2 SQIVND (reference sequence). The CDR3 is 19 residues long. V dropped 7 bases and J dropped 0; count of bases not matched to a gene: 16. In DNA form, the CDR3 reads TGTGCCAGTAACCCCTCCCTGACAGGGGGCGGGCTGAGCACAGATACGCAGTATTTT. Residues: CASNPSLTGGGLSTDTQYF.

This chain joins TRBV5-1 and TRBJ1-2, with D possibly TRBD1 on 6 matching bases. Germline lookup yields CDR1 SGHRS and CDR2 YFSETQ. V was pared by 4 bases and J by 8 bases, with 15 bases between. The length of the CDR3 is 13 residues. The CDR3 DNA is TGCGCCAGCAGCCCTCAGGGGAAAAACGGCTACACCTTC. It yields the protein CASSPQGKNGYTF.

V usage is TRBV19 and J usage is TRBJ2-2; D unresolved. The CDR3 is 16 amino acids. Looked up from germline, CDR1 is LNHDA and CDR2 is SQIVND (reference sequence). V dropped 0 bases and J dropped 3 bases, with 11 bases sitting between them. The CDR3 DNA follows: TGTGCCAGTAGTATAGATCCAACTGGCTACACCGGGGAGCTGTTTTTT. The encoded protein is CASSIDPTGYTGELFF. The variable domain in full, completed from reference TRBV19 and TRBJ2-2, reads DGGITQSPKYLFRKEGQNVTLSCEQNLNHDAMYWYRQDPGQGLRLIYYSQIVNDFQKGDIAEGYSVSREKKESFPLTVTSAQKNPTAFYLCASSIDPTGYTGELFFGEGSRLTVL.

This rearrangement joins TRBV28 to TRBJ1-2; 10 positions match TRBD1. This CDR3 has 12 residues. J was trimmed by 6 bases and V by 6 bases; bases with no gene match: 1. Germline CDR1 MDHEN, CDR2 SYDVKM. This chain's CDR3 is CASSGTGDGYTF. The CDR3 nucleotides read TGTGCCAGCAGCGGGACAGGGGATGGCTACACCTTC.

The rearrangement uses TRBV10-3 and TRBJ1-1; 8 bases map to TRBD1. V dropped 5 bases and J dropped 0; count of bases not matched to a gene: 5. The germline V gene has CDR1 ENHRY and CDR2 SYGVKD. The CDR3 loop spans 15 amino acids. The CDR3 reads CAISLDRGMNTEAFF. The CDR3 DNA is TGTGCCATCAGTCTTGACAGGGGCATGAACACTGAAGCTTTCTTT.

This chain links TRBV12-3 or TRBV12-4 with TRBJ2-6; D is unresolved. V was cut by 7 bases and J by 0 bases, with 4 bases left in between. The CDR3 extends over 13 amino acids. This chain's CDR3 is CASTYSGANVLTF. DNA of the CDR3: TGTGCCAGCACTTACTCTGGGGCCAACGTCCTGACTTTC.